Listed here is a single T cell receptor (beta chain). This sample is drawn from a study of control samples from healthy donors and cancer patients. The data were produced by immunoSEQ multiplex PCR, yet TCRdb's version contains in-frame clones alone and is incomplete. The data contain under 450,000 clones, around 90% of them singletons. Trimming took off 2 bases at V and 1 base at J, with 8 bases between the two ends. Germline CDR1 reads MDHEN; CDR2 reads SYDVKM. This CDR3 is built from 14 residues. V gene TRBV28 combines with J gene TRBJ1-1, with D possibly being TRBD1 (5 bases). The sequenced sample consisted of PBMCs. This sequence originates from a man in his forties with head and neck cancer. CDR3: CASSLVGGNTEAFF. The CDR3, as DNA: TGTGCCAGCAGTTTAGTGGGGGGGAACACTGAAGCTTTCTTT.